The source of this T cell receptor (beta chain) is a study of cytomegalovirus exposure and HLA in healthy donors. Background on the study: It was reported in a later analysis that the 95 to 150 validation repertoires used the same platform as the 550 to 800 first-cohort repertoires.

As regards this clone: Antigen: not known.

Only in-frame clones appear in the TCRdb table, and some are missing; sequencing was by immunoSEQ multiplex PCR. The sample holds fewer than 75,000 clones, roughly 96% seen once. Broader study findings: It was approximately 170 TCR beta chains that were listed as cytomegalovirus-associated.

Material for sequencing was PBMCs. The origin of this receptor is a young man in good health and CMV-seronegative.

This CDR3 reads CASSQEMAGADYGYTF. The CDR3 nucleotides are TGCGCCAGCAGCCAAGAAATGGCGGGGGCAGACTATGGCTACACCTTC. V and J are TRBV4-3 and TRBJ1-2; tentative D call: TRBD1 (6 bases). CDR1 is LGHNA and CDR2 is YSLEER in the germline V gene. The V gene lost 0 bases and the J gene lost 3 bases, with 14 bases spanning the gap. The CDR3 is 16 residues long.